Listed below are T cell receptor beta chains from one sample, sequenced in a study of blood T cell repertoires in COVID-19. Using immunoSEQ multiplex PCR, the repertoire was profiled, and TCRdb retains in-frame clones only, with some absent. The sample lists about 300,000 clones, 87% occurring once. The sample taken for sequencing was PBMCs or T cells enriched from blood (not recorded which). Receptors originate from a woman aged 25 to 39 who had recovered from COVID-19. Both conserved end residues are part of each CDR3.

CDR3aa | v_gene
CASSGQSGTDGYTF | TRBV4-1
CASGGLETDTQYF | TRBV5-4
CAISEEGARVYYGYTF | TRBV10-3
CASSPAGPNTGELFF | TRBV7-7
CASSRQGASVAEQYF | TRBV6-5
CASSLGPDYNSPLHF | TRBV7-2
CASSPSLGAGNTIYF | TRBV7-9
CAISEGGGQYF | TRBV10-3
CASSQDAGGKLFF | TRBV14
CASSLGQAEDTQYF | TRBV5-1
CASSTRTGGNYGYTF | TRBV6-5
CSASAGTGHEKLFF | TRBV20-1
CASSQGAGEAFF | TRBV7-8
CASSAPGGLMNTEAFF | TRBV6-1
CSVEPQGALNTEAFF | TRBV29-1
CASSPSGRGAEAFF | TRBV9
CASTPSGTGDTEAFF | TRBV28
CASSKGGGQPQETQYF | TRBV5-4
CASSLRAGNTGELFF | TRBV7-2
CASSLFRGSSYNEQFF | TRBV7-8
CASSQPGQGDSPLHF | TRBV5-6
CASSPGLAYNEQFF | TRBV6-5
CASSVRGTEAFF | TRBV10-2
CASSQTIGDRGPTQPQHF | TRBV3-1/TRBV3-2
CASSLGGVYNSPLHF | TRBV7-2
CASSLTSGESGNTIYF | TRBV5-1
CASSQGQDTQYF | TRBV9
CASSLSGQNTEAFF | TRBV9
CASSTSLPTEKVYEQYF | TRBV21-1
CASSPLTGGAHEQYF | TRBV6-5
CASSLISGNTGELFF | TRBV9
CASTLRGTGVRGYTF | TRBV5-6
CASSPRVSGVNTEAFF | TRBV18
CASSGGGGGDQPQHF | TRBV5-1
CASSLDPGLPNNEQFF | TRBV5-1
CASSQETGGADEQYF | TRBV4-2
CASSFRTSGAFWANVLTF | TRBV7-2
CASTVNTEAFF | TRBV6-5
CASARGSSYNSPLHF | TRBV7-9
CASSLIQETEAFF | TRBV5-1
CASSEKEGTEAFF | TRBV18
CASSQITSGETQYF | TRBV4-2
CAISTGGSGGADKGQFF | TRBV10-3
CASSPVGQVSYEQYF | TRBV9
CASSPTTSGQPQHF | TRBV6-5
CATSSGQGEQPQHF | TRBV15
CASSLGGGDDGYTF | TRBV7-9
CASSPLRGLTGELFF | TRBV6-5
CARNGQGQPQHF | TRBV5-3
CASSRGGDNEQFF | TRBV11-3
CASRFIRTSGNEQFF | TRBV28
CASSQGGGVGEKLFF | TRBV4-1
CASSRDYGELFF | TRBV7-9
CASSEQAETQYF | TRBV6-1
CASSKLGQGGRLGNQPQHF | TRBV6-2/TRBV6-3
CASSLAGGRTEAFF | TRBV5-7
CASSVEAGPLTNEKLFF | TRBV9